Shown below are 2 T cell receptor beta chains from a single sample sequenced in a study of T-cell memory formation after mild COVID-19. TCRdb recomputed calls from the 5' RACE reads with MiXCR, one row per CDR3 protein. The top ten clones hold around 2% of a sample with approximately 180,000 distinct CDR3 sequences, roughly 17% of them seen once. The specimen was PBMCs or a T cell subset sorted from them (not recorded which). These receptors were obtained from an adult woman who had mild COVID-19 (a few samples of this study predate the infection). Cell type and time point are not known.

V is TRBV12-3 or TRBV12-4 and J is TRBJ2-2, with 8 positions matching TRBD1. The J segment lost 0 bases and the V segment lost 3 bases, leaving 3 bases of the junction unmatched. This CDR3 is built from 16 residues. The DNA of the CDR3 is TGTGCCAGCAGTTTGGGGACAGGCGCGAACACCGGGGAGCTGTTTTTT. It encodes CASSLGTGANTGELFF.

The rearrangement links TRBV18 to TRBJ1-2; D possibly corresponds to TRBD1 (5 bases). The V end was cut by 3 bases, the J end by 6 bases, with 5 bases between. The germline CDR1 and CDR2 sequences are KGHSH and LQKENI. This CDR3 spans 11 amino acids. The CDR3 DNA follows: TGTGCCAGCTCACCGGGGGATGGCTACACCTTC. Its protein product is CASSPGDGYTF.